The source of this TCR beta chain is a study of cytomegalovirus exposure and HLA in healthy donors. The trim removed 4 bases at V and 0 bases at J, leaving 7 bases unmatched. This CDR3 region has 15 residues. Germline V CDR1 and CDR2: GTSNPN, SVGIG (reference sequence). Sequenced by immunoSEQ multiplex PCR; TCRdb stores in-frame clones only, minus some. The data contain more than 100,000 clones, approximately 91% of them singletons. The gene calls are TRBV30 and TRBJ2-3, with 7 bases that match TRBD2. The TCR was taken from a young man in good health and CMV-seronegative. The sample consisted of PBMCs. The CDR3 here is CAWTPGRTSTDTQYF. CDR3 DNA: TGTGCCTGGACCCCCGGGAGGACCAGCACAGATACGCAGTATTTT.